The source of this T cell receptor beta chain is a study of cytotoxic CD8 clonotypes in ibrutinib-treated CLL (dated by TCRdb to the early 2020s). About the study as a whole: The cohort had about a dozen relapsed/refractory and around 14 treatment-naive patients; some 17 were IGHV unmutated. Responses were partial in 24 patients and complete in 2; after median around 68 months follow-up, some 14 stayed in remission and about twelve progressed. Samples at response were collected after a median of roughly 13 months of treatment, with a range of about 6 to 40 months. On average, each sample had roughly 260,000 productive templates and approximately 85,000 productive rearrangements. Longitudinal samples were available for about 30% of the roughly 86 trial participants. Cryopreserved peripheral blood mononuclear cells were collected before treatment, at response, and at either disease progression or sustained remission. Patients were still on ibrutinib when every remission and progressive disease sample was collected.

Turning to this clone: Its target antigen remains unknown. No much larger clone exists at a distance of one base, and base qualities are not known.

Broad study findings and their caveats: Baseline clonality exceeded that of age-matched healthy donors and correlated strongly with circulating CD8+ T-cell counts. Clonality rose at ibrutinib response, remained stable during sustained remission, and dropped back toward baseline at progression. Lymph node repertoires were not examined, and the timing of sampling was not matched between patients in sustained remission and those whose disease progressed. Public clonotypes were rare and either contracted or stayed stable during treatment, and the rise in clonality at ibrutinib response reflected the expansion of private clonotypes.

The goal of deep resolution MiSeq sequencing was a depth between 1 in 1 million and 1 in 200,000 T cells, and coverage averaged 10x per clonotype. The immunoSEQ hsTCRB Kit was used to generate the TCR beta libraries. The study's processing was this. ImmunoSEQ Data Assistant and ImmunoSEQ Analyzer were used for data analysis, and V, D and J genes were assigned according to IMGT definitions. Clonality, which ranges from 0 to 1, was calculated by subtracting the normalized Shannon entropy of productive rearrangement frequencies from one. Only overrepresented clonotypes making up at least 0.05% of each patient's repertoire were included in the public clonotype analysis. Thirteen repertoires from age-matched healthy donors, obtained from immuneACCESS, served as clonality controls. What TCRdb holds here is the immuneACCESS table cut down to in-frame rearrangements. Part of the clones is not present; checked against another copy, under half of the missing clones reflect an unresolved V gene, and the others are unexplained. D and trimming were read from the DNA, whereas the V and J calls and clone size are those reported in that table. This sample holds more than 55,000 clones; over 60% were observed only once. Jointly, the top ten make up 43% of the sample.

In light of the paper, this sample's time point label describes: eleven to twelve months on ibrutinib. For TCR beta library preparation, approximately 1.8 micrograms of genomic DNA was extracted from cryopreserved PBMCs. Longitudinal blood samples from CLL patients receiving ibrutinib monotherapy were subjected to high-throughput TCR beta sequencing. The patients took part in an open-label, single-center phase 2 trial of ibrutinib monotherapy. V has 6 bases trimmed and J has 0 bases trimmed; junction bases matching no gene number 9. The CDR3 holds 18 amino acids from the cysteine to the phenylalanine. CDR3 DNA is the only sequence kept; it has 54 bases, read in frame from the first base. The germline V gene provides CDR1 SGHDT and CDR2 YYEEEE.

The sequence links TRBV5-6 to TRBJ2-1; 13 central nucleotides agree with TRBD2. Sequences were derived from PBMCs, sampled after 12 months of ibrutinib treatment. This clonotype was sampled from a human donor with chronic lymphocytic leukemia. The DNA sequence is as follows: TGTGCCAGCACCCAAGAGGGACTAGCGGGGAGCTCCTACAATGAGCAGTTCTTC. Translated, it gives CASTQEGLAGSSYNEQFF.